The clone carrying this T cell receptor beta chain has only a few counts. Its antigen is still unknown. The treatment: around 19 received Ad26.COV2.S at low or high dose, single or two shots; a few received placebo; per-sample allocation not given. On day 63 after the first injection, vaccine and placebo recipients gave samples. In Boston, an adult donor aged 18-55 years took part. Clones were sequenced by immunoSEQ multiplex PCR, and TCRdb holds only the in-frame ones, with some missing. The table includes around 420,000 clones, 70% to 90% detected once. The sample belongs to a study of Ad26.COV2.S vaccination and SARS-CoV-2 variants. Study-level background: Among those in the COV1001 Ad26.COV2.S trial arm was the donor. In the study, Ad26.COV2.S was injected intramuscularly once, or twice 56 days apart.

Regarding the study as a whole: Researchers reported similar non-spike TCR breadth in vaccine and placebo recipients.

The CDR3 runs 16 residues. The trim removed 0 bases at V and 6 bases at J, leaving 8 bases unmatched. CDR1 and CDR2 (germline): SGHRS, YFSETQ. This specimen was peripheral blood, taken in a trial of Ad26.COV2.S vaccine versus placebo. This chain joins TRBV5-1 and TRBJ2-4; TRBD1 matches at 8 bases. The clonotype originates from a person aged 18-65 years who received the Ad26.COV2.S COVID-19 vaccine or a placebo. Here the CDR3 reads CASSLDVGQGRNIQYF. The CDR3 nucleotides are TGCGCCAGCAGCTTGGACGTAGGACAGGGTAGAAACATTCAGTACTTC. Complete variable domain (other parts from reference TRBV5-1 and TRBJ2-4): KAGVTQTPRYLIKTRGQQVTLSCSPISGHRSVSWYQQTPGQGLQFLFEYFSETQRNKGNFPGRFSGRQFSNSRSEMNVSTLELGDSALYLCASSLDVGQGRNIQYFGAGTRLSVL.